These T cell receptor beta chains were read from a single sample in a study of blood T cells in healthy people across ages. TCRdb re-analysed the 5' RACE reads in MiXCR, keeping a single row per CDR3 protein. This sample has some 800,000 distinct CDR3 sequences, with 25% found just once. A further study also used this sample, focusing on T cells of mothers and their children.

Input material: blood. Receptors originate from a boy aged 10-17 years in good health. Each CDR3 is given with its conserved first and last residue. D genes are given only for firm matches. Clone size appears in some rows only: once, few, many, or a class for an expanded clone.

CDR3 length,J gene,D gene,V gene,clone size,CDR3 DNA,CDR3 protein
14,TRBJ1-2,.,TRBV20-1,.,TGCAGTGCTTCACGATCCGGGACCAACTATGGCTACACCTTC,CSASRSGTNYGYTF
16,TRBJ2-5,TRBD2,TRBV7-2,few,TGTGCCAGCAGCCCCCAGACTAGCGGGAGCGGGGAGACCCAGTACTTC,CASSPQTSGSGETQYF
18,TRBJ2-1,TRBD2,TRBV29-1,.,TGCAGCGTTGTGGGGGGCGGGAGGGCCTCGGGGGCCTACAATGAGCAGTTCTTC,CSVVGGGRASGAYNEQFF
15,TRBJ2-7,.,TRBV20-1,.,TGCAATGCTAGAGATCACGACTCCTTCTCCTACGAGCAGTACTTC,CNARDHDSFSYEQYF
17,TRBJ2-3,TRBD2,TRBV9,few,TGTGCCAGCAGCGCAAGGACTAGCGGGGGGGTCACAGATACGCAGTATTTT,CASSARTSGGVTDTQYF
14,TRBJ1-2,.,TRBV9,.,TGTGCCAGCAGCATCGATTTGGGGGCGCGAGGCTACACCTTC,CASSIDLGARGYTF
19,TRBJ2-4,TRBD2,TRBV4-3,.,TGCGCCAGCAGCCAAGACCCGGGACTAGCGGGGATAGCCAAAAACATCCAGTACTTC,CASSQDPGLAGIAKNIQYF
14,TRBJ1-2,.,TRBV7-2,few,TGTGCCAGCAGTCACGGACAAGGCCTATATGGCTACACCTTC,CASSHGQGLYGYTF
14,TRBJ2-1,.,TRBV29-1,few,TGCAGCGTTGAAGGCTTACAAGCCTACAATGAGCAGTTCTTC,CSVEGLQAYNEQFF
15,TRBJ1-4,TRBD1,TRBV7-9,.,TGTGCCAGCAGACTTGGACAGGGAGGAGATGAAAAACTGTTTTTT,CASRLGQGGDEKLFF
13,TRBJ2-7,.,TRBV20-1,.,TGCAGTGCTCAGAGGTCTAGCACCTACGAGCAGTACTTC,CSAQRSSTYEQYF
17,TRBJ2-1,TRBD2,TRBV11-2,.,TGTGCCAGCAGCCGACCAGGACTAGCGGGCCCGACAAATGAGCAGTTCTTC,CASSRPGLAGPTNEQFF
15,TRBJ1-3,.,TRBV5-6,.,TGTGCCAGCAGCTTCTCGCGCAGGGATGGAAACACCATATATTTT,CASSFSRRDGNTIYF
16,TRBJ2-3,TRBD2,TRBV7-9,.,TGTGCCAGCAGCCCCTCCTACCGGGGGGTGGGGGATACGCAGTATTTT,CASSPSYRGVGDTQYF
15,TRBJ1-3,.,TRBV15,.,TGTGCCACCAGCAGAGTCCTGACAGCTGGAAACACCATATATTTT,CATSRVLTAGNTIYF
12,TRBJ2-5,.,TRBV7-6,few,TGTGCCAGCAGCTTAGTGAAGGAGACCCAGTACTTC,CASSLVKETQYF
13,TRBJ1-4,.,TRBV6-2/TRBV6-3,.,TGTGCCAGCAGTTCGACCAAGGACGGAAAACTGTTTTTT,CASSSTKDGKLFF
13,TRBJ2-3,.,TRBV29-1,few,TGCAGCGTTCGCGGGGATAACACAGGTACGCAGTATTTT,CSVRGDNTGTQYF
13,TRBJ2-7,.,TRBV6-5,.,TGTGCCAGCAGCAGATCAGGGTCGTCCGAGCAGTACTTC,CASSRSGSSEQYF
13,TRBJ2-1,.,TRBV20-1,.,TGCAGTGCTAGTGATTATTCCTACAATGAGCAGTTCTTC,CSASDYSYNEQFF
12,TRBJ2-1,.,TRBV6-2/TRBV6-3,.,TGTGCCAGCACCGACGCATACAATGAGCAGTTCTTC,CASTDAYNEQFF
15,TRBJ1-2,TRBD1,TRBV28,few,TGTGCCAGCTCGCTCCGACCGACAGGGTTGGATGGCTACACCTTC,CASSLRPTGLDGYTF
18,TRBJ1-3,.,TRBV24-1,.,TGTGCCACCAGTGATCGTTGGCCAGGGGACGACTCTGGAAACACCATATATTTT,CATSDRWPGDDSGNTIYF
14,TRBJ1-5,.,TRBV9,few,TGTGCCAGCAGCGAGACGGAGGGCAATCAGCCCCAGCATTTT,CASSETEGNQPQHF
16,TRBJ2-7,.,TRBV20-1,.,TGCAGTGCTACAGACACCTACCAGGGCATCTCCTACGAGCAGTACTTC,CSATDTYQGISYEQYF
15,TRBJ2-5,TRBD2,TRBV29-1,.,TGCAGCGTTGAACAACCGGGACTAGGCTCCTACGAACAGTACTTC,CSVEQPGLGSYEQYF
16,TRBJ2-7,.,TRBV4-3,few,TGCGCCAGCAGCCAAGATATGACGTCGAGCTCCTACGAGCAGTACTTC,CASSQDMTSSSYEQYF
16,TRBJ2-3,.,TRBV29-1,few,TGCAGCGTTGAAGGTTCGTCGAGGTCAGTCGCAGATACGCAGTATTTT,CSVEGSSRSVADTQYF
12,TRBJ2-7,.,TRBV29-1,.,TGCAGCGTCTTGTTAGACGGCTACGAGCAGTACTTC,CSVLLDGYEQYF
14,TRBJ2-7,TRBD2,TRBV27,few,TGTGCCAGCAGAACCGGGACTAGCGTCCTCGAGCAGTACTTC,CASRTGTSVLEQYF
12,TRBJ2-5,.,TRBV18,many,TGTGCCAGCTCACCGGATGTGGAGACCCAGTACTTC,CASSPDVETQYF
15,TRBJ1-4,.,TRBV20-1,few,TGCAGTGCTAGAGATCGGTCGAGGGCTAATGAAAAACTGTTTTTT,CSARDRSRANEKLFF
15,TRBJ1-4,TRBD1,TRBV4-3,few,TGCGCCAGCAGCCCCTCGGGGACAGGGCGTGAAAAACTGTTTTTT,CASSPSGTGREKLFF
15,TRBJ2-5,.,TRBV28,few,TGTGCCAGCAGTTTCCTTACTGGGACGCAAGAGACCCAGTACTTC,CASSFLTGTQETQYF
16,TRBJ1-6,.,TRBV20-1,.,TGCAGTGCCACCCGGGGGGCTAGCTCCTATAATTCACCCCTCCACTTT,CSATRGASSYNSPLHF